These 10 T cell receptor beta chains were sequenced from one sample in a study of cytomegalovirus exposure and HLA in healthy donors. PCR amplification relied on 60 Vbeta primers (plus 13 Jbeta primers). Repertoires were generated with immunoSEQ multiplex PCR, while TCRdb's copy carries only in-frame clones and drops some. Recorded for this sample: roughly 120,000 clones. Sequencing used PBMCs. The receptors stem from a man between 18 and 35 years old in good health and CMV-seronegative.

The chain recombines TRBV5-6 with TRBJ2-7, with 7 bases matching TRBD1. This CDR3 region has 13 residues. Unmatched junction bases numbered 5, after V lost 3 bases and J lost 5 bases. The germline gives CDR1 SGHDT, CDR2 YYEEEE. CDR3 sequence: CASSSRQGHEQYF. CDR3 bases: TGTGCCAGCAGCTCACGACAGGGCCACGAGCAGTACTTC.

The chain has TRBV5-1 and TRBJ2-3; TRBD2 matches 7 bases. The CDR3 has 15 amino acids. In germline, CDR1 is SGHRS, CDR2 YFSETQ. The junction had 7 bases not matched to a gene; V was cut back by 4 bases and J by 2 bases. For the CDR3, the DNA is TGCGCCAGCAGCCGTGGCGGGAGTACCACAGATACGCAGTATTTT. Translation: CASSRGGSTTDTQYF.

The V call is TRBV5-1, the J call TRBJ2-3; 14 positions match TRBD2. Germline CDR1 reads SGHRS; CDR2 reads YFSETQ. Trimming at V came to 4 bases and at J to 2 bases, leaving 9 bases not matched to a gene. This CDR3 is 18 amino acids long. The CDR3 nucleotides read TGCGCCAGCAGCCCGACTAGCGGGAGGGGTCCTCTCACAGATACGCAGTATTTT. Protein sequence: CASSPTSGRGPLTDTQYF. Drawing the rest from reference TRBV5-1 and TRBJ2-3, the complete variable domain is KAGVTQTPRYLIKTRGQQVTLSCSPISGHRSVSWYQQTPGQGLQFLFEYFSETQRNKGNFPGRFSGRQFSNSRSEMNVSTLELGDSALYLCASSPTSGRGPLTDTQYFGPGTRLTVL.

This chain links TRBV2 with TRBJ1-2; D gene ambiguous. Trimming pared 7 bases from V and 8 bases from J, leaving 14 bases between. Germline loops: CDR1 SNHLY, CDR2 FYNNEI. This CDR3 region has 12 residues. The CDR3 here is CASTRSTAGYTF. The CDR3 nucleotides are TGTGCCAGCACCCGGAGTACGGCGGGCTACACCTTC.

The V call is TRBV9, the J call TRBJ2-2; weak D call: TRBD1 (6 bases). Deletions cut 5 bases from V and 5 bases from J, with 22 bases between. CDR3 length: 17 amino acids. From germline, CDR1 is SGDLS and CDR2 YYNGEE. The CDR3 DNA sequence: TGTGCCAGCAGTCTTAACCGGGACAACCTTGGGACCGGGGAGCTGTTTTTT. Amino acids: CASSLNRDNLGTGELFF.

The chain couples TRBV2 to TRBJ2-2; perhaps TRBD1 as D (5 bases). The CDR3 totals 17 residues. Trimming left V 0 bases short and J 0 bases short, with 11 bases between. Per germline, CDR1 SNHLY and CDR2 FYNNEI. As DNA, the CDR3 is TGTGCCAGCAGTGAAGCTATTGGGGCAGCGAACACCGGGGAGCTGTTTTTT. It translates to CASSEAIGAANTGELFF. Full variable domain (outside the CDR3, taken from reference TRBV2 and TRBJ2-2): EPEVTQTPSHQVTQMGQEVILRCVPISNHLYFYWYRQILGQKVEFLVSFYNNEISEKSEIFDDQFSVERPDGSNFTLKIRSTKLEDSAMYFCASSEAIGAANTGELFFGEGSRLTVL.

The chain couples TRBV28 to TRBJ2-1, with 10 bases fitting TRBD2. The trim removed 6 bases at V and 5 bases at J, leaving 10 bases unmatched. CDR1 is MDHEN, CDR2 SYDVKM, per germline. The CDR3 is made up of 16 amino acids. The CDR3 here is CASSLRGGTSDNEQFF. DNA of the CDR3: TGTGCCAGCAGCCTGCGGGGAGGGACTAGCGACAATGAGCAGTTCTTC.

The chain is built from TRBV7-2 and TRBJ1-2; 8 bases align to TRBD1. The V segment lost 1 base and the J segment 4 bases; nucleotides outside the gene matches: 2. There are 14 residues in the CDR3. Germline V gene lookup returns CDR1 SGHTA and CDR2 FQGNSA. CDR3 loop: CASSLGQGIYGYTF. The CDR3 DNA is TGTGCCAGCAGCTTAGGACAGGGGATCTATGGCTACACCTTC.

About this clone itself: The junction differs from germline at one of its ends, possibly a read error. The sample contains more than one DNA sequence encoding this CDR3. V usage is TRBV28 and J usage is TRBJ1-1; D is ambiguous. Looked up from germline, CDR1 is MDHEN and CDR2 is SYDVKM. CDR3 length: 14 amino acids. CDR3 residues: CASSGSTLNTEAFF. The CDR3 DNA is TGTGCTAGCAGTGGGAGTACCTTGAACACTGAAGCTTTCTTT.

The rearrangement joins TRBV28 to TRBJ1-2, with D uncertain. The CDR3 has 12 amino acids. Trimming pared 5 bases from V and 4 bases from J, leaving 8 bases between. Germline CDR1 and CDR2: MDHEN and SYDVKM. As DNA, the CDR3 is TGTGCCAGCAGTGTCGTTCTCTATGGCTACACCTTC. This codes for CASSVVLYGYTF.